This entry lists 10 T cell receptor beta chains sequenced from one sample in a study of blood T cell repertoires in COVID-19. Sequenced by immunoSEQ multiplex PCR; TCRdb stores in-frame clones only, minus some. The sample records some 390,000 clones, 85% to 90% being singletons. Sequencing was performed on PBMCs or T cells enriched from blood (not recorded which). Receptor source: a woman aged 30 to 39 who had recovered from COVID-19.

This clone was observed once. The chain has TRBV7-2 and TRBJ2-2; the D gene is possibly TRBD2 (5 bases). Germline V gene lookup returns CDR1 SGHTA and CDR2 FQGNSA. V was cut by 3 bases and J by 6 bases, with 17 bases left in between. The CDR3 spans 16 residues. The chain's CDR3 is CASSFPDWGFAGELFF. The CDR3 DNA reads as TGTGCCAGCAGCTTCCCGGACTGGGGTTTTGCCGGGGAGCTGTTTTTT.

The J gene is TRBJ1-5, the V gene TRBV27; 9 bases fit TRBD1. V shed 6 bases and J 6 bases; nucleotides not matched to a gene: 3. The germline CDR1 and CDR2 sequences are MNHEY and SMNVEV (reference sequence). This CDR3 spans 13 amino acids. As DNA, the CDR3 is TGTGCCAGCAGCCGGGACAGGGTTCAGCCCCAGCATTTT. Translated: CASSRDRVQPQHF.

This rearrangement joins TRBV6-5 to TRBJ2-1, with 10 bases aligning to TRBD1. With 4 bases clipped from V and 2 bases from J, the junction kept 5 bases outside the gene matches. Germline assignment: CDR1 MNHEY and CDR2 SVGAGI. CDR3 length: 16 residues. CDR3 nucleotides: TGTGCCAGCAGTTTGGCGACAGGGGGCGCCTACAATGAGCAGTTCTTC. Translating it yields CASSLATGGAYNEQFF.

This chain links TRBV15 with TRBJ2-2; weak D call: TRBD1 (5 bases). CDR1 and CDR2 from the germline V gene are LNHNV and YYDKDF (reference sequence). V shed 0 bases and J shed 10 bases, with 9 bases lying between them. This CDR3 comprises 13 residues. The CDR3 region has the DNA TGTGCCACCAGCAGAGATGGGGCTTCGGAGCTGTTTTTT. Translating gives CATSRDGASELFF. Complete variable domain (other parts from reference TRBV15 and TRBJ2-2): DAMVIQNPRYQVTQFGKPVTLSCSQTLNHNVMYWYQQKSSQAPKLLFHYYDKDFNNEADTPDNFQSRRPNTSFCFLDIRSPGLGDTAMYLCATSRDGASELFFGEGSRLTVL.

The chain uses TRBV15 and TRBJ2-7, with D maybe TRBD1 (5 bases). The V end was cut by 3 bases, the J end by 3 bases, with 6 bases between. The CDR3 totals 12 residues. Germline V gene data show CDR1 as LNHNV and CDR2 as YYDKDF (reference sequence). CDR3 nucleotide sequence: TGTGCCACCAGCAGGGACAACTACGAGCAGTACTTC. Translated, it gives CATSRDNYEQYF.

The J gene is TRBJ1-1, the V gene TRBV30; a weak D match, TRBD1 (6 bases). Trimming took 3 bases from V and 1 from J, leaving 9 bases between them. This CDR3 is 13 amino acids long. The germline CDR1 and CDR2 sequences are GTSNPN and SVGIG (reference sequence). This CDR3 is CAWRRTANTEAFF. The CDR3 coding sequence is TGTGCCTGGAGGAGGACAGCGAACACTGAAGCTTTCTTT.

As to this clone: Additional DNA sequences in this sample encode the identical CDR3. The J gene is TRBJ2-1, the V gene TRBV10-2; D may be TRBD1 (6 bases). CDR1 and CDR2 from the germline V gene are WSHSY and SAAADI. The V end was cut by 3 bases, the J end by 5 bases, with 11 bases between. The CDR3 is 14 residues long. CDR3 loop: CASSDRGYNNEQFF. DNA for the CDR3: TGCGCCAGCAGTGACAGGGGATACAACAATGAGCAGTTCTTC.

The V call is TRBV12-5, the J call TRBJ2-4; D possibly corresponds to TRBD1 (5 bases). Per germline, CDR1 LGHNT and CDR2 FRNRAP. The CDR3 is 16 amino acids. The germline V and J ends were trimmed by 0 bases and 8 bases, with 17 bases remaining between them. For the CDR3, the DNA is TGTGCTAGTGGTTTGGTCCTACTCTCAGGGTTGGACATTCAGTACTTC. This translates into CASGLVLLSGLDIQYF.

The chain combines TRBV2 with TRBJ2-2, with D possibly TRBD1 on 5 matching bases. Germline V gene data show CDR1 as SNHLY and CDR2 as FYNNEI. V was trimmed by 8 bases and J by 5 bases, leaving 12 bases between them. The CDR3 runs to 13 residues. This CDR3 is CASSRAGTGELFF. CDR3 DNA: TGTGCCAGCTCCAGGGCAGGGACCGGGGAGCTGTTTTTT.

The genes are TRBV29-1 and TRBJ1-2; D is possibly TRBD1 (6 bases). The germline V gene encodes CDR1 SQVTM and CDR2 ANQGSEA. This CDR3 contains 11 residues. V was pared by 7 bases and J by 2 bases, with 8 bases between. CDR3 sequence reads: CSGDTNYGYTF. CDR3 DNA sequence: TGCAGCGGGGACACCAACTATGGCTACACCTTC.